This TCR beta chain was captured by sequencing in a study of T cells after yellow fever vaccination. Germline V gives CDR1 DFQATT, CDR2 SNEGSKA (reference sequence). V dropped 2 bases and J dropped 7 bases, with 12 bases sitting between them. The CDR3 runs to 13 residues. 5'RACE template switching produced TCR cDNA carrying a universal primer site and UMIs. TCRdb re-called the 5' RACE reads with MiXCR, one entry per CDR3 protein. Among 350,000 to 450,000 distinct CDR3 sequences listed, approximately 5.7% were seen once. This material consisted of PBMCs, taken 5 days after the yellow fever booster vaccination. The clonotype originates from a man under 40 who received the YFV17D yellow fever vaccine. The J gene is TRBJ2-1, the V gene TRBV20-1; D possibly corresponds to TRBD2 (5 bases). CDR3 sequence (DNA): TGCAGTGCTAGACCGGACTGGGCGAATGAGCAGTTCTTC. This sequence encodes CSARPDWANEQFF.